This T cell receptor (beta chain) derives from a study of blood T cell repertoires in COVID-19. Study-level background: Acute and convalescent COVID-19 specimens originated in the United States, Italy and Spain. From T cells, B-cell-depleted T cells, or PBMCs came the material, which was cDNA or gDNA.

The CDR3 totals 12 residues. Germline V gene data show CDR1 as SQVTM and CDR2 as ANQGSEA. Between the trimmed V and J ends, which lost 7 bases and 1 base, there was a span of 10 bases. As handled by the study authors: Estimates of nucleated cell counts were drawn from the amplification of reference gene primers. Measured with immunoSEQ multiplex PCR; TCRdb has only the in-frame clones, and not every one. The V and J calls and clone size come from that table; D and trimming were worked out from the DNA. The profile shows some 190,000 clones, more than 75% of them singletons. Seattle patient enrollment occurred during active infection, with longitudinal follow-up thereafter.

This sequence was found in a woman in her sixties with COVID-19, enrolled during active disease. The chain has TRBV29-1 and TRBJ1-1; perhaps TRBD1 as D (5 bases). The specimen was peripheral blood. The CDR3 reads CSASTGNTEAFF. DNA for the CDR3: TGCAGCGCTTCCACAGGGAACACTGAAGCTTTCTTT.